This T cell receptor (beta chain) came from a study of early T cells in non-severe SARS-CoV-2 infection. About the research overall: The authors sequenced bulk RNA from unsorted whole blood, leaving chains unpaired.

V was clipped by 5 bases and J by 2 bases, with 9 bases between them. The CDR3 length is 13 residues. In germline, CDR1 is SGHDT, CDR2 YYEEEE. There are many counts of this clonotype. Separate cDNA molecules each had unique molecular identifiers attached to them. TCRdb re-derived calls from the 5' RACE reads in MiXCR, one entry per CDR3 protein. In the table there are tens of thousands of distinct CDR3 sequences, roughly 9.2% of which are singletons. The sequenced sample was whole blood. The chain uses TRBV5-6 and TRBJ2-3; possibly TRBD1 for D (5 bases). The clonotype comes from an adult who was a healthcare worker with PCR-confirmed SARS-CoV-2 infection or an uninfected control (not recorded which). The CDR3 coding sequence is TGTGCCAGCAGTGTGACAGCCACAGATACGCAGTATTTT. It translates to CASSVTATDTQYF.